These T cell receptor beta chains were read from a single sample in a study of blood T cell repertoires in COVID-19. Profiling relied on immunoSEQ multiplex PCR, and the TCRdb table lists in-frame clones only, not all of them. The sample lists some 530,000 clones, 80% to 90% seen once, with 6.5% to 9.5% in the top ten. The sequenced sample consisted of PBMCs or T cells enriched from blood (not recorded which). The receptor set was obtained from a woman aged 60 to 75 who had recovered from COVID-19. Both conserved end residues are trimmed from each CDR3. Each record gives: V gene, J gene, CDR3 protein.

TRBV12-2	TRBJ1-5	ASRLGCYSNQPQH
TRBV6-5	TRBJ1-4	ASRDRRGNEKLF
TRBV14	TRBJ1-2	ASSQELSGGYGYT
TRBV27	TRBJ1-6	ASSFEDPSSYNSPLH
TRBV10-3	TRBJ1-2	AISEENRVGGYT
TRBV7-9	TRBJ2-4	ASSVTGVVSKNIQY
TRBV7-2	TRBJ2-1	ASSLALGLAGGLGNGV
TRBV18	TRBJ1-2	ASSRQGTSLYGYT
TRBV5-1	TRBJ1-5	ASSQDSSNQPQH
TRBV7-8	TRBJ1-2	ASSLAGQADYGYT
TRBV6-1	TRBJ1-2	ASSEQGARGYGYT
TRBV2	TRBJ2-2	ASRIKGTGITGELF
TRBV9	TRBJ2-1	ASSVGGTSFNEQF
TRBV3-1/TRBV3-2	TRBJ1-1	ASSQGNRGSEAF
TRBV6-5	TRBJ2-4	ATTLTRAKNIQY
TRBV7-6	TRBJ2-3	ASSSLASGGFTDTQY
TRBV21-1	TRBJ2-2	ASSKTELTGELF
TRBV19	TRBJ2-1	ASSPTGLAGNEQF
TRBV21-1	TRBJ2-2	ASSESDRGNTGELF
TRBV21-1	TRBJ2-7	ASSHGTEGAPYEQY
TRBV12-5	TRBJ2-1	ASGLGLAGGGDEQF
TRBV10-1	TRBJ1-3	ASSPDSSSGNTIY
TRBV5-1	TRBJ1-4	ASSLDDSFNEKLF
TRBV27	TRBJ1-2	ASSFRGSYGYT
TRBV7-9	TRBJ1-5	ASSRDRGQPQH
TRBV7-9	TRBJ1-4	ASSVDRTTNEKLF
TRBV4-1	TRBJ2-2	ASSQAWPADGELF
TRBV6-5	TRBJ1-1	ASSSAGRGNTEAF
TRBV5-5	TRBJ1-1	ASSSSGTGNTEAF
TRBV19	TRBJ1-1	ASSLWGSAEAF
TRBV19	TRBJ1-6	ASSPSDRGDNSPLH
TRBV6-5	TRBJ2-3	ASSSRNRASDTQY
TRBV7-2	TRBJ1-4	ASSLGGSLSNEKLF
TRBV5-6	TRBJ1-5	ASSWGQNQPQH
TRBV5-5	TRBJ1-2	ASSLDSVGLYGYT
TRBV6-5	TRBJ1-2	ASSTTGGTYGYT
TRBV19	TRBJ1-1	ASSPQTENTEAF
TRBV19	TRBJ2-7	ASSMASTYEQY
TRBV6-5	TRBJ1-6	ASSILGTANSPLH
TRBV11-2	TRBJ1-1	ASTPTNTEAF
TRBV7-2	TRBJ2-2	ASSLAIIGGGRTGELF
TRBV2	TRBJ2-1	ASTTSGLSGNEQF
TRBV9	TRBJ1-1	ASSPRTGRGTEAF
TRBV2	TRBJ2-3	ASSPTSTDTQY
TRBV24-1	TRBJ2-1	ATSDFRSNEQF
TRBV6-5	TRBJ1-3	ASSYSGVSSGNTIY